The following is a T cell receptor beta chain sequence with its context. Its specificity is not known. The record originates from a study of post-analysis software for immune sequencing data. Study details: In terms of disease course, relapsing-remitting, secondary progressive and progressive-relapsing multiple sclerosis were included.

Findings of the study overall: Controls had significantly higher normalized Chao1 diversity than multiple sclerosis patients.

Unique molecular identifiers were built into the TCR beta cDNA libraries. TCRdb re-analysed the PCR reads in MiXCR, keeping a single row per CDR3 protein. This sample carries 750,000 to 950,000 distinct CDR3 sequences, about 57% of them seen once, and the ten largest clones take about 4.5%. The source material was blood. This TCR was sampled from a girl between 5 and 17 years old with multiple sclerosis.

This CDR3 is CASSPGLSIGNQPQHF. CDR3 bases: TGTGCCAGTAGTCCTGGACTTTCGATTGGCAATCAGCCCCAGCATTTT. The gene calls are TRBV19 and TRBJ1-5; no reliable D call. V gave up 5 bases and J gave up 2 bases, with 16 bases separating them. The CDR3 runs 16 residues. CDR1 is LNHDA, CDR2 SQIVND, per germline (reference sequence).